The clone carrying this T cell receptor beta chain has more than one count but fewer than ten. Its antigen is not identified. These data belong to a study of early T cells in non-severe SARS-CoV-2 infection. Study overall: Unpaired chains resulted from sequencing bulk RNA of unsorted whole blood. The study, taken as a whole, reports: A preference for anti-spike CD8 responses marked VDJdb matching, which missed private and CD4 specificities.

Individual cDNA molecules each received unique molecular identifiers attached to them. In TCRdb, the 5' RACE reads were re-called with MiXCR into one record per CDR3 protein. The sample contains roughly 81,000 distinct CDR3 sequences, around an eighth of which appear only once. Sequencing was done on a sample of whole blood. This TCR was sampled from an adult who was a healthcare worker with PCR-confirmed SARS-CoV-2 infection or an uninfected control (not recorded which).

The CDR3 DNA follows: TGTGCCAGCAGCCAAGGGAGTATTACTGAAGCTTTCTTT. It is translated as CASSQGSITEAFF. The chain links TRBV3-1 to TRBJ1-1; D uncertain. The CDR3 loop spans 13 amino acids. V was shortened by 1 base and J by 5 bases, with 8 bases between the two germline ends. Germline lookup yields CDR1 LGHDT and CDR2 YNNKEL (reference sequence). Full variable domain (outside the CDR3, taken from reference TRBV3-1 and TRBJ1-1): DTAVSQTPKYLVTQMGNDKSIKCEQNLGHDTMYWYKQDSKKFLKIMFSYNNKELIINETVPNRFSPKSPDKAHLNLHINSLELGDSAVYFCASSQGSITEAFFGQGTRLTVV.